This TCR beta chain was sequenced during a study of T cell responses to AZD1222 COVID-19 vaccine (dated by TCRdb to 2020 to 2022). Regarding the complete study: A total of approximately 230 trial participants underwent TCR sequencing, of whom nearly 210 received two doses of AZD1222 and about 25 received two doses of the MenACWY control vaccine. Enrollment into the trials was organized by age into subgroups of 18-55, 56-69 and 70-plus years, and those subgroups contained roughly 150, 30 and 60 TCR-sequenced participants, respectively. The research as a whole found: In the small 56-69-year group, the increase in depth fell short of significance, most likely because of low power. Only six AZD1222 recipients were SARS-CoV-2 seropositive at baseline, limiting conclusions about previously exposed vaccinees. After two AZD1222 doses, spike-specific TCR breadth and depth were significantly higher than at day 0 and than in MenACWY recipients. Epitopes outside the regions mutated in the B.1.351 and B.1.1.7 variants were reportedly recognized by nearly half of the unique spike-specific TCRs. Participants were mostly white British and included more females than males, and it was suggested by the authors that clonal diversity may have been underestimated. Because no day 14 peak-response samples were available, repertoires were characterized only after the peak T cell response. The vaccine-associated CD4 TCRs covered the entire spike protein, and the dominant responses fell in regions 160-218 and 743-854.

For CDR1 and CDR2, the germline V gene lists MNHEY and SVGAGI. V and J lose 7 bases and 1 base, and a span of 11 bases separates them. Spanning cysteine to phenylalanine, the CDR3 consists of 13 amino acids. Only the CDR3 portion is preserved as DNA: 39 bases, with reading frame beginning at the first base. A note on this clone: Its antigen is currently not known. No clone much larger than this one lies a single base away; base qualities are absent.

In the paper's terms, the time point label means: about 28 days (+/-7) after the second vaccine dose. The treatment or condition label corresponds to: meningococcal conjugate vaccine given as trial control. Vaccinee samples came from UK trials COV001 and COV002, including a single-blind randomized controlled phase 2/3 trial of AZD1222 (ChAdOx1 nCoV-19) in healthy adults. For TCRbeta chain sequencing, PBMC samples were collected from trial participants at day 0 and at day 28 after the second dose. The CDR3 regions of human TCRbeta chains were analyzed by immunosequencing. From the authors' description of their analysis: Repertoire TCRs were checked for matches against a reference library of SARS-CoV-2-specific TCRs that had been generated using the MIRA antigen-specificity platform. Breadth was defined as the fraction of unique TCRs that were SARS-CoV-2-associated. Depth was defined as the fraction of total T cells that were SARS-CoV-2-associated. Each spike-specific TCR was assigned to its reactive spike region and to a CD4 or CD8 class using the MIRA data. Log10-transformed breadth and depth values were compared by one-way ANOVA with Sidak's multiple comparisons tests. TCRdb took this table from immuneACCESS and kept in-frame rearrangements with V and J called. Such tables lack part of the clones; where checked against another copy, unresolved V genes explain under half of the gap, and the rest is unexplained. V, J and clone size derive from that table, while D and trimming were established from the DNA sequence. This sample has about 75,000 clones in its table, and approximately 88% of those were observed once. The top ten constitute about 9% of the sample.

This receptor was obtained from an adult who received the MenACWY meningococcal vaccine as a control. Recombination connected TRBV6-5 to TRBJ2-7; no D gene call is confident. The sample here was peripheral blood, taken 28 days after the second dose of the MenACWY control vaccine. The CDR3 region has the sequence CASIPPSSYEQYF. The bases are TGTGCCAGCATTCCCCCAAGTTCCTACGAGCAGTACTTC.